Listed below are T cell receptor beta chains from one sample, sequenced in a study of long-term antiretroviral therapy in people with HIV. Measured with immunoSEQ multiplex PCR; TCRdb has only the in-frame clones, and not every one. The profile shows approximately 23,000 clones, roughly four fifths of them singletons. The sequencing here drew on unsorted PBMCs, taken 1.5 years after starting antiretroviral therapy. The receptors come from a man aged 25-45 years with HIV. Each CDR3 is given with its conserved first and last residue. D genes are given only for firm matches. Not all rows give a size; the values are once, few, many and, for expanded clones, a class.

CDR3 protein: CASSLGGANTEAFF; CDR3 DNA: TGTGCCAGCAGCCTGGGGGGGGCGAACACTGAAGCTTTCTTT; clone size: .; V gene: TRBV5-6; J gene: TRBJ1-1; D gene: .
CDR3 protein: CASSLPDRAYGYTF; CDR3 DNA: TGTGCCAGCAGTTTACCCGACAGGGCCTATGGCTACACCTTC; clone size: .; V gene: TRBV28; J gene: TRBJ1-2; D gene: TRBD1
CDR3 protein: CASTETAGSSDTQYF; CDR3 DNA: TGCGCCAGCACTGAAACAGCGGGGTCTTCAGATACGCAGTATTTT; clone size: .; V gene: TRBV5-1; J gene: TRBJ2-3; D gene: TRBD2
CDR3 protein: CASSLAGHYEQYF; CDR3 DNA: TGTGCCAGCAGCTTAGCGGGACACTACGAGCAGTACTTC; clone size: .; V gene: TRBV7-9; J gene: TRBJ2-7; D gene: .
CDR3 protein: CASSIQGGDTQYF; CDR3 DNA: TGTGCCAGTAGTATCCAGGGTGGAGATACGCAGTATTTT; clone size: .; V gene: TRBV19; J gene: TRBJ2-3; D gene: .
CDR3 protein: CASSLGQGVTYEQYF; CDR3 DNA: TGCGCCAGCAGCCTGGGACAGGGGGTGACTTACGAGCAGTACTTC; clone size: .; V gene: TRBV5-1; J gene: TRBJ2-7; D gene: TRBD1
CDR3 protein: CASSQGRPVGELFF; CDR3 DNA: TGTGCCAGCAGCCAAGGGAGACCTGTCGGGGAGCTGTTTTTT; clone size: .; V gene: TRBV4-2; J gene: TRBJ2-2; D gene: .
CDR3 protein: CSVGGAESLVFF; CDR3 DNA: TGCAGCGTTGGGGGGGCGGAGAGCTTGGTGTTTTTT; clone size: once; V gene: TRBV29-1; J gene: TRBJ1-4; D gene: .
CDR3 protein: CASSSDSSGNTIYF; CDR3 DNA: TGCGCCAGCAGCTCCGACAGCTCTGGAAACACCATATATTTT; clone size: .; V gene: TRBV5-1; J gene: TRBJ1-3; D gene: .
CDR3 protein: CASSLGLHNEQFF; CDR3 DNA: TGCGCCAGCAGCTTGGGACTCCACAATGAGCAGTTCTTC; clone size: .; V gene: TRBV5-1; J gene: TRBJ2-1; D gene: .
CDR3 protein: CASSTGTTNNEQFF; CDR3 DNA: TGTGCCAGTAGTACTGGGACTACCAACAATGAGCAGTTCTTC; clone size: .; V gene: TRBV19; J gene: TRBJ2-1; D gene: TRBD2
CDR3 protein: CSVRGGTGDQPQHF; CDR3 DNA: TGCAGCGTTCGGGGGGGGACAGGTGATCAGCCCCAGCATTTT; clone size: .; V gene: TRBV29-1; J gene: TRBJ1-5; D gene: TRBD1
CDR3 protein: CASSPGTGDADTQYF; CDR3 DNA: TGTGCCAGCTCACCCGGGACAGGGGACGCAGATACGCAGTATTTT; clone size: .; V gene: TRBV18; J gene: TRBJ2-3; D gene: TRBD1
CDR3 protein: CASSLLGGAGRQETQYF; CDR3 DNA: TGTGCCAGCAGCTTATTAGGGGGCGCGGGGAGACAAGAGACCCAGTACTTC; clone size: .; V gene: TRBV11-2; J gene: TRBJ2-5; D gene: .
CDR3 protein: CASSVGGAGANVLTF; CDR3 DNA: TGTGCCAGCAGCGTAGGGGGGGCTGGGGCCAACGTCCTGACTTTC; clone size: .; V gene: TRBV9; J gene: TRBJ2-6; D gene: .
CDR3 protein: CASSLSPAETQYF; CDR3 DNA: TGCGCCAGCAGCCTGAGTCCCGCAGAGACCCAGTACTTC; clone size: .; V gene: TRBV5-1; J gene: TRBJ2-5; D gene: .
CDR3 protein: CASSSYSGGNTEAFF; CDR3 DNA: TGTGCCAGCAGCTCTTATAGTGGGGGGAACACTGAAGCTTTCTTT; clone size: .; V gene: TRBV5-6; J gene: TRBJ1-1; D gene: .
CDR3 protein: CASSPGVPKETQYF; CDR3 DNA: TGTGCCAGCTCACCAGGGGTCCCTAAAGAGACCCAGTACTTC; clone size: .; V gene: TRBV18; J gene: TRBJ2-5; D gene: .